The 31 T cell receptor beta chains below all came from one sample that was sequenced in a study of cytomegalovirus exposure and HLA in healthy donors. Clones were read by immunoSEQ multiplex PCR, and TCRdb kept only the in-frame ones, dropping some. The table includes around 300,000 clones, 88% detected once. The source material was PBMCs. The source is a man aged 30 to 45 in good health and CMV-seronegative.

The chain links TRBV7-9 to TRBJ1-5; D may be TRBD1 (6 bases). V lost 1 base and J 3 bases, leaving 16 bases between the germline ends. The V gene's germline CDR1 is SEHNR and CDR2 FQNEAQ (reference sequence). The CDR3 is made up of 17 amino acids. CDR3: CASSLGGGVDNNQPQHF. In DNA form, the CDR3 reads TGTGCCAGCAGCTTAGGGGGGGGCGTAGATAACAATCAGCCCCAGCATTTT.

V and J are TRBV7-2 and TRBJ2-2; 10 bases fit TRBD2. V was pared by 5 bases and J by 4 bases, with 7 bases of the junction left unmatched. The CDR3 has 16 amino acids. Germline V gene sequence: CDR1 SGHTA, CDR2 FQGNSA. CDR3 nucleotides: TGTGCCAGCAGCGTAACTAGCGGGGTAGGCACCGGGGAGCTGTTTTTT. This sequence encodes CASSVTSGVGTGELFF.

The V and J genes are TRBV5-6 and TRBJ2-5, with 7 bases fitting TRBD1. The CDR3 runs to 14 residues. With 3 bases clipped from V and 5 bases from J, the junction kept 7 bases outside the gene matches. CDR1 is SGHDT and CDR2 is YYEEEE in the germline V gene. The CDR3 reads CASSYTGAGETQYF. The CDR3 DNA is TGTGCCAGCAGCTACACAGGGGCTGGGGAGACCCAGTACTTC.

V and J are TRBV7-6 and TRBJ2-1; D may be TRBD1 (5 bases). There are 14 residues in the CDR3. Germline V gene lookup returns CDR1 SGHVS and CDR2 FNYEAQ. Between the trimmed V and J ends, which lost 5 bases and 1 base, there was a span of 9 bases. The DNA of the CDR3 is TGTGCCAGCAGCCCACGACAGTCCTACAATGAGCAGTTCTTC. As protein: CASSPRQSYNEQFF.

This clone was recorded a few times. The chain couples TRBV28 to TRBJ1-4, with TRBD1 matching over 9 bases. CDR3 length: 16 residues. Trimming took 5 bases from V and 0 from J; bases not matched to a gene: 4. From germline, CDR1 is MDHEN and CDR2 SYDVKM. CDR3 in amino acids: CASSLTGGTTNEKLFF. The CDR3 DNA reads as TGTGCCAGCAGTCTGACAGGGGGAACAACTAATGAAAAACTGTTTTTT. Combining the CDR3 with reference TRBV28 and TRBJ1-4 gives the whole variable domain DVKVTQSSRYLVKRTGEKVFLECVQDMDHENMFWYRQDPGLGLRLIYFSYDVKMKEKGDIPEGYSVSREKKERFSLILESASTNQTSMYLCASSLTGGTTNEKLFFGSGTQLSVL.

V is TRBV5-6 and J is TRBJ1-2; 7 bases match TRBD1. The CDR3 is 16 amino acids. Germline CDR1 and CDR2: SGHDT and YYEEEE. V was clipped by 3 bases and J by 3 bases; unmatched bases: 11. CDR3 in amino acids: CASSSLRVRGDYGYTF. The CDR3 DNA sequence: TGTGCCAGCAGCTCCCTGCGGGTCAGGGGGGACTATGGCTACACCTTC. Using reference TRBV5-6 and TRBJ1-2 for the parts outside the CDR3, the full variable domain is DAGVTQSPTHLIKTRGQQVTLRCSPKSGHDTVSWYQQALGQGPQFIFQYYEEEERQRGNFPDRFSGHQFPNYSSELNVNALLLGDSALYLCASSSLRVRGDYGYTFGSGTRLTVV.

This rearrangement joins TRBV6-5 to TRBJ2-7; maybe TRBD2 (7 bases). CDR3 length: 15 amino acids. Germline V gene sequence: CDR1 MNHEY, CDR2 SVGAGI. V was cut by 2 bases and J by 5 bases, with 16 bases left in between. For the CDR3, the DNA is TGTGCCAGCAGTTACCCGATGGGGGGGCGCAACGAGCAGTACTTC. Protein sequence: CASSYPMGGRNEQYF.

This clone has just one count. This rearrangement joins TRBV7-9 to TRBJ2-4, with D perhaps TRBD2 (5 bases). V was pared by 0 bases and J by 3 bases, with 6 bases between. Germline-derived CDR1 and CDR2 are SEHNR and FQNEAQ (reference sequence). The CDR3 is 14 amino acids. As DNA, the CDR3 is TGTGCCAGCAGCTTAGCTGAGGGCAAAAACATTCAGTACTTC. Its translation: CASSLAEGKNIQYF.

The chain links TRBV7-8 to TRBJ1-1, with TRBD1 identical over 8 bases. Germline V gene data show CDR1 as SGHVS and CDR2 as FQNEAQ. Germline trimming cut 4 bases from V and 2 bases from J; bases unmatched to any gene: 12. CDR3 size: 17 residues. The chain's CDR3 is CASSSTYRTGLNTEAFF. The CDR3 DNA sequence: TGTGCCAGCAGCTCCACCTACCGGACAGGGCTAAACACTGAAGCTTTCTTT. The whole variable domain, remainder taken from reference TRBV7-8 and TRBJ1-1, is GAGVSQSPRYKVAKRGQDVALRCDPISGHVSLFWYQQALGQGPEFLTYFQNEAQLDKSGLPSDRFFAERPEGSVSTLKIQRTQQEDSAVYLCASSSTYRTGLNTEAFFGQGTRLTVV.

The CDR3 here is CASSLTSGWSTEAFF. The CDR3 region has the DNA TGTGCCAGCAGCTTAACTTCAGGGTGGTCCACTGAAGCTTTCTTT. The rearrangement joins TRBV7-8 to TRBJ1-1; D is perhaps TRBD1 (5 bases). This CDR3 spans 15 amino acids. Germline CDR1 is SGHVS and CDR2 is FQNEAQ. V dropped 2 bases and J dropped 4 bases, with 14 bases sitting between them.

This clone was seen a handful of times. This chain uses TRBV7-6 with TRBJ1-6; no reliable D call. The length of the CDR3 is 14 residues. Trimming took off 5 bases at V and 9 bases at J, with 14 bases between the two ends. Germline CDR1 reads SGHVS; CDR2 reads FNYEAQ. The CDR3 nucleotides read TGTGCCAGCAGCCCTAGTTGGGTCGGTTCACCCCTCCACTTT. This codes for CASSPSWVGSPLHF.

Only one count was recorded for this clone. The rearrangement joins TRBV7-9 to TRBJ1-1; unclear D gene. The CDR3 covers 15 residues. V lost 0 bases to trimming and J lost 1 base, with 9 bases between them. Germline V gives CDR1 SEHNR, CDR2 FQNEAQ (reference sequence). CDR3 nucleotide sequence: TGTGCCAGCAGCTTAGCCCTGGGCTCGAACACTGAAGCTTTCTTT. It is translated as CASSLALGSNTEAFF.

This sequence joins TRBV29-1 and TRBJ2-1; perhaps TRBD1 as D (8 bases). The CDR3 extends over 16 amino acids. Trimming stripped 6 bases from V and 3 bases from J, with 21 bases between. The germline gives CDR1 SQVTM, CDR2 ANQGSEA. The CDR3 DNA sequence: TGCAGCGTGACGACAGGGGAGGGGGACGGCTACAATGAGCAGTTCTTC. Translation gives CSVTTGEGDGYNEQFF.

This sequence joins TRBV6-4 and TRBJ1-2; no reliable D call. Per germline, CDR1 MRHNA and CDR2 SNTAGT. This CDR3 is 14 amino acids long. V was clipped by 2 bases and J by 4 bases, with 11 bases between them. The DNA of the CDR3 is TGTGCCAGCAGTGACCAGACAAACGGCTATGGCTACACCTTC. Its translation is CASSDQTNGYGYTF.

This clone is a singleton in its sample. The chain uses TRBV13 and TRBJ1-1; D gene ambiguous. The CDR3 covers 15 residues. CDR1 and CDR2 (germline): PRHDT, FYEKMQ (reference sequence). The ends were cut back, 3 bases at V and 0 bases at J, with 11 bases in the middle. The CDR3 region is CASSFFQALNTEAFF. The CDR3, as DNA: TGTGCCAGCAGCTTCTTTCAGGCCTTGAACACTGAAGCTTTCTTT.

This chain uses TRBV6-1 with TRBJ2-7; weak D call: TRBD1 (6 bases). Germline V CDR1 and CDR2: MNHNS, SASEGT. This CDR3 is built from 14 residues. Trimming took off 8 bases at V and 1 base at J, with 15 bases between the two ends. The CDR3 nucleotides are TGTGCCAGCGCCCTGACAGGATCTTCCTACGAGCAGTACTTC. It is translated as CASALTGSSYEQYF.

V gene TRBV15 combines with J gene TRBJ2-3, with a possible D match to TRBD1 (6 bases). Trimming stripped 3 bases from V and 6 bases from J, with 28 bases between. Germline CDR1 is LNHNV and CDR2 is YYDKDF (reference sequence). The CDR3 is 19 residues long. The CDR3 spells CATSSGRSTGLGVWDTQYF. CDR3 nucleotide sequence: TGTGCCACCAGCAGTGGCCGATCAACAGGGTTGGGGGTCTGGGATACGCAGTATTTT.

The DNA of the CDR3 is TGTGCCAGCAGCGCCACCCTGACAGGGGGGTATGGCTACACCTTC. Its protein product is CASSATLTGGYGYTF. V is TRBV9 and J is TRBJ1-2, with 9 positions matching TRBD1. The V segment lost 3 bases and the J segment 5 bases; nucleotides outside the gene matches: 8. The germline V gene encodes CDR1 SGDLS and CDR2 YYNGEE. The CDR3 spans 15 residues.

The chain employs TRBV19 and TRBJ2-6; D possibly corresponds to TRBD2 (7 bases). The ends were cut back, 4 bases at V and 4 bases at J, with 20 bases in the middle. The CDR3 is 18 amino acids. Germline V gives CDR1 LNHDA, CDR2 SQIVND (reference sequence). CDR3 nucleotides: TGTGCCAGTAGTACCCCGATTCAGGGGAGGGACGGGGCCAACGTCCTGACTTTC. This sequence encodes CASSTPIQGRDGANVLTF.

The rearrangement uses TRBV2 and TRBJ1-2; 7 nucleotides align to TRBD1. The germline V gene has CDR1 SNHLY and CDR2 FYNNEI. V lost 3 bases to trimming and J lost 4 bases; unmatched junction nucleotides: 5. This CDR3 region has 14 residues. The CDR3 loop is CASSDQGQTYGYTF. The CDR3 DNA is TGTGCCAGCAGTGATCAGGGACAGACCTATGGCTACACCTTC.

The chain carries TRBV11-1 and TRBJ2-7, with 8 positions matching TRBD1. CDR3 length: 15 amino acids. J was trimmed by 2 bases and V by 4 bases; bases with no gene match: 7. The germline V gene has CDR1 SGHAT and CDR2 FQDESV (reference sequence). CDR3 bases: TGTGCCAGCAGCTCAAGACAGGGGACGACCTACGAGCAGTACTTC. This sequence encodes CASSSRQGTTYEQYF. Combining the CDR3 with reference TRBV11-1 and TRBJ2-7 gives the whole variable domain EAEVAQSPRYKITEKSQAVAFWCDPISGHATLYWYRQILGQGPELLVQFQDESVVDDSQLPKDRFSAERLKGVDSTLKIQPAELGDSAMYLCASSSRQGTTYEQYFGPGTRLTVT.

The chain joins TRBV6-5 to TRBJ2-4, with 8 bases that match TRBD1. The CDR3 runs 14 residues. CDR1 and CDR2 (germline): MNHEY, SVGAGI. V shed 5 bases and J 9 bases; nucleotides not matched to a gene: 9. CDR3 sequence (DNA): TGTGCCAGCAGTCTGACCCGGACAGGGTTCATTCAGTACTTC. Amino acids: CASSLTRTGFIQYF.

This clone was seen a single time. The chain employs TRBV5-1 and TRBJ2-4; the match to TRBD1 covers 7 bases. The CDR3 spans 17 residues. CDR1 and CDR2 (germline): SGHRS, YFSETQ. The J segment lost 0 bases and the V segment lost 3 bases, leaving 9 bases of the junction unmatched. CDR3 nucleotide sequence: TGCGCCAGCAGCTCTCCGGAGGACAGGCTAGCCAAAAACATTCAGTACTTC. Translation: CASSSPEDRLAKNIQYF.

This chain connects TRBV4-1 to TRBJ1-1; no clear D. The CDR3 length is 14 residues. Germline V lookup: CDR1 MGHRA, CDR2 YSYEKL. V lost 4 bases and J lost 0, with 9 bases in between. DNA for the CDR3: TGCGCCAGCAGCCCCGACACGGTGAACACTGAAGCTTTCTTT. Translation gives CASSPDTVNTEAFF.

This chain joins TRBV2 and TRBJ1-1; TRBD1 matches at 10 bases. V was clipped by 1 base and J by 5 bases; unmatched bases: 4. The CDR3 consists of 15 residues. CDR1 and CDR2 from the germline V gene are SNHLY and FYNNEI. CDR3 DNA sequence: TGTGCCAGCAGTGAAGACTTGGGACAGGGGACTGAAGCTTTCTTT. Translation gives CASSEDLGQGTEAFF.

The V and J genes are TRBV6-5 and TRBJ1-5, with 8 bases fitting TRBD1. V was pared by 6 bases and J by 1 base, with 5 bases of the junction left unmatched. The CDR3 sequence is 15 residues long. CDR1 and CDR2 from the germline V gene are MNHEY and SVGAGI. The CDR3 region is CASSRDRSSNQPQHF. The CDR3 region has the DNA TGTGCCAGCAGCCGGGACAGGTCCAGCAATCAGCCCCAGCATTTT.

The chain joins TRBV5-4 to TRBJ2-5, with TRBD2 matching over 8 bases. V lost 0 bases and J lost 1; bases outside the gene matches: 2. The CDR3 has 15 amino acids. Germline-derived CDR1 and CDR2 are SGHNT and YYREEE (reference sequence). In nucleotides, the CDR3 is TGTGCCAGCAGCTTGGCCGGGGGGGCCCAAGAGACCCAGTACTTC. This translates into CASSLAGGAQETQYF.

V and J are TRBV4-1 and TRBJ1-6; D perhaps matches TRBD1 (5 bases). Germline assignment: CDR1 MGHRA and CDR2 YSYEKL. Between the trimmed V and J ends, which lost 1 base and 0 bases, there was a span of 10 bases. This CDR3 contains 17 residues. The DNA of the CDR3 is TGCGCCAGCAGCCAAGGGGAGGGGAGCTCCTATAATTCACCCCTCCACTTT. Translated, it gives CASSQGEGSSYNSPLHF.

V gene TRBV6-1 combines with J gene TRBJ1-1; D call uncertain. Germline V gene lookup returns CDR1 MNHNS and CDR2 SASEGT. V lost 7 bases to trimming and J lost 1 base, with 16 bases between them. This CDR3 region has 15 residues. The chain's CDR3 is CASISFRIENTEAFF. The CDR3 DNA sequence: TGTGCCAGCATATCCTTTAGAATTGAGAACACTGAAGCTTTCTTT.

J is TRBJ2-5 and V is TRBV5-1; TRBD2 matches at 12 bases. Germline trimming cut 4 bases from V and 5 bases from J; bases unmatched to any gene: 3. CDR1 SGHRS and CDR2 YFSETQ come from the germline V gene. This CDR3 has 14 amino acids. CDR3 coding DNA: TGCGCCAGCAGCCTAGCGGGGGGGCCGGAGACCCAGTACTTC. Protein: CASSLAGGPETQYF.

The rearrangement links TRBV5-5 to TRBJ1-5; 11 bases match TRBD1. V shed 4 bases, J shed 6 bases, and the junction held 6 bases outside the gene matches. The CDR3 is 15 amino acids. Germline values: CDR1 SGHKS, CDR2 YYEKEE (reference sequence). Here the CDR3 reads CASSPGQGASQPQHF. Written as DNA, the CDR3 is TGTGCCAGCAGCCCCGGACAGGGGGCGTCTCAGCCCCAGCATTTT.